Listed below are T cell receptor beta chains from one sample, sequenced in a study of blood T cell repertoires in COVID-19. Assay used: immunoSEQ multiplex PCR; TCRdb lists only in-frame clones, some missing. The sample includes around 470,000 clones, 90% of them seen just once. Sequenced: PBMCs or T cells enriched from blood (not recorded which). The source of these receptors is a man aged 18 to 29 who had recovered from COVID-19. Each CDR3 is given with its conserved first and last residue. Fields, in order: V gene, J gene, CDR3 protein.

TRBV6-1,TRBJ2-3,CASSERGGEDTQYF
TRBV29-1,TRBJ1-2,CSVADRDWYGYTF
TRBV4-1,TRBJ1-4,CASSPLGGAIKEKLFF
TRBV9,TRBJ1-1,CASSVQGGANTEAFF
TRBV5-1,TRBJ1-4,CASSLGVQGDNEKLFF
TRBV4-1,TRBJ2-3,CASSPGSAVSTDTQYF
TRBV7-9,TRBJ2-1,CASSPETSNEQFF
TRBV9,TRBJ2-1,CASSASGSSYNEQFF
TRBV28,TRBJ1-2,CASSLGDRGPYGYTF
TRBV14,TRBJ2-7,CASSQLIGQGVEQYF
TRBV2,TRBJ2-4,CASSADRGIAKNIQYF
TRBV6-5,TRBJ1-3,CASSTDRGPGNTIYF
TRBV28,TRBJ2-1,CASRGSLGRFF
TRBV10-3,TRBJ2-1,CAISDRGNYNEQFF
TRBV7-6,TRBJ2-1,CASSLSWDSSNLHEQFF
TRBV6-5,TRBJ2-1,CASSLGTGAYNEQFF
TRBV7-8,TRBJ1-5,CASSLMDGVNQPQHF
TRBV6-5,TRBJ1-2,CASTQVGYPYGYTF
TRBV28,TRBJ1-1,CASSSSRGTQAMNTEAFF
TRBV10-3,TRBJ2-5,CAIRAGGRETQYF
TRBV6-5,TRBJ1-1,CASSYGGLYTEAFF
TRBV10-1,TRBJ2-3,CASSDGRGGDTQYF
TRBV24-1,TRBJ1-4,CVHPVEQKLFF
TRBV11-2,TRBJ2-7,CASSSTSNEQYF
TRBV7-3,TRBJ1-2,CASSPGTHYGYTF
TRBV5-1,TRBJ1-6,CASSFDTDSTRASPLHF
TRBV11-2,TRBJ1-2,CASSLAAGAGGYTF
TRBV11-3,TRBJ1-1,CASSRGTDEAFF
TRBV11-2,TRBJ1-6,CASSLVVVKSSYNSPLHF
TRBV27,TRBJ1-4,CASSLETGGKLFF
TRBV2,TRBJ2-3,CASRLLAGGEDTQYF
TRBV6-5,TRBJ1-2,CASVTLKQLYGYTF
TRBV5-1,TRBJ1-2,CASSDLRGAGHGYTF
TRBV28,TRBJ1-2,CASRSRDTDYGYTF
TRBV5-4,TRBJ2-1,CASSPQGNEQFF
TRBV2,TRBJ1-5,CASSGELQPQHF
TRBV11-3,TRBJ2-1,CASSPGGPYNEQFF
TRBV6-1,TRBJ1-5,CASSEEGGPGHQPQHF
TRBV11-3,TRBJ2-1,CASSLVAVTSGGEQFF